The next 18 T cell receptor beta chains were all read from a single sample in a study of blood T cell repertoires in COVID-19. Using immunoSEQ multiplex PCR, the repertoire was profiled, and TCRdb retains in-frame clones only, with some absent. In the table there are about 330,000 clones, approximately 90% of which are singletons. Sequences were obtained from PBMCs or T cells enriched from blood (not recorded which). Source of these receptors: a woman aged 25 to 39 who had recovered from COVID-19.

CDR3 sequence: CSVELAESTDTQYF. The CDR3 region has the DNA TGCAGCGTTGAGCTAGCGGAGAGCACAGATACGCAGTATTTT. The V and J genes are TRBV29-1 and TRBJ2-3; 7 positions match TRBD2. Germline CDR1 reads SQVTM; CDR2 reads ANQGSEA. CDR3 size: 14 residues. V lost 3 bases and J lost 0; bases outside the gene matches: 3.

The rearrangement joins TRBV29-1 to TRBJ1-2; D remains ambiguous. V shed 6 bases and J shed 4 bases, with 12 bases lying between them. The CDR3 has 12 amino acids. Germline CDR1 reads SQVTM; CDR2 reads ANQGSEA. DNA for the CDR3: TGCAGCGTGGGAGAAACCGTCTATGGCTACACCTTC. Translating it yields CSVGETVYGYTF.

The chain recombines TRBV5-4 with TRBJ1-2; TRBD1 is a possible D gene (5 bases). This CDR3 is 12 amino acids long. Germline assignment: CDR1 SGHNT and CDR2 YYREEE (reference sequence). With 4 bases removed from V and 7 bases from J, the gap between germline ends came to 11 bases. CDR3 coding DNA: TGTGCCAGCAGCCTCGACAGTTTTGGCTACACCTTC. Its translation: CASSLDSFGYTF.

This chain uses TRBV29-1 with TRBJ1-2, with D tentatively TRBD1 (5 bases). CDR3 length: 15 amino acids. Germline CDR1 reads SQVTM; CDR2 reads ANQGSEA. V was trimmed by 5 bases and J by 6 bases, leaving 22 bases between them. The CDR3 DNA reads as TGCAGCGTTCTACGGGGAGGGGAAACGATCCATGGCTACACCTTC. It translates to CSVLRGGETIHGYTF.

This chain joins TRBV2 and TRBJ1-2; D may be TRBD1 (6 bases). V was pared by 2 bases and J by 7 bases, with 20 bases between. Germline CDR1 is SNHLY and CDR2 is FYNNEI. CDR3 length: 16 residues. CDR3 sequence: CASSETPTGLGAGYTF. DNA of the CDR3: TGTGCCAGCAGTGAAACCCCCACAGGGTTAGGGGCTGGCTACACCTTC.

V and J are TRBV30 and TRBJ2-5, with 12 bases that match TRBD2. Germline assignment: CDR1 GTSNPN and CDR2 SVGIG (reference sequence). The CDR3 is made up of 14 amino acids. Trimming took 4 bases from V and 4 from J; bases not matched to a gene: 4. CDR3 bases: TGTGCCTGGACTAGCGGGGGGGCAGGAGAGACCCAGTACTTC. This gives the protein CAWTSGGAGETQYF.

This clone has only one observation. The rearrangement links TRBV5-8 to TRBJ2-5; maybe TRBD1 (6 bases). The CDR3 is 16 residues long. CDR1 is SGHTS, CDR2 YDEGEE, per germline. V dropped 0 bases and J dropped 1 base, with 13 bases sitting between them. The CDR3 DNA reads as TGTGCCAGCAGCTTGGCCGTGGGGGCCATCCAAGAGACCCAGTACTTC. Translating it yields CASSLAVGAIQETQYF. The full variable domain, its missing parts supplied by reference TRBV5-8 and TRBJ2-5, is EAGVTQSPTHLIKTRGQQATLRCSPISGHTSVYWYQQALGLGLQFLLWYDEGEERNRGNFPPRFSGRQFPNYSSELNVNALELEDSALYLCASSLAVGAIQETQYFGPGTRLLVL.

This chain uses TRBV10-3 with TRBJ1-2, with D hard to call. V gave up 2 bases and J gave up 6 bases, with 10 bases separating them. Germline loops: CDR1 ENHRY, CDR2 SYGVKD. The CDR3 length is 13 residues. This chain's CDR3 is CAISEPSQDGYTF. As DNA, the CDR3 is TGTGCCATCAGTGAGCCTTCCCAGGATGGCTACACCTTC.

The gene calls are TRBV6-1 and TRBJ2-7; the match to TRBD1 covers 7 bases. The junction had 7 bases not matched to a gene; V was cut back by 2 bases and J by 3 bases. Per the germline V gene, CDR1 is MNHNS and CDR2 is SASEGT. The CDR3 loop spans 15 amino acids. The CDR3 bases are TGTGCCAGCAGTGAAAGAGGGGGCAAGGGCTACGAGCAGTACTTC. It specifies CASSERGGKGYEQYF.

V gene TRBV6-1 combines with J gene TRBJ1-2, with D unclear. V lost 1 base and J 4 bases, leaving 7 bases between the germline ends. The germline V gene has CDR1 MNHNS and CDR2 SASEGT. The CDR3 has 13 amino acids. CDR3 residues: CASSEGAPYGYTF. CDR3 sequence (DNA): TGTGCCAGCAGTGAAGGGGCCCCCTATGGCTACACCTTC.

The chain combines TRBV5-8 with TRBJ1-3; 7 bases align to TRBD1. The CDR3 consists of 15 residues. The V segment lost 5 bases and the J segment 4 bases; nucleotides outside the gene matches: 9. The germline V gene has CDR1 SGHTS and CDR2 YDEGEE. In nucleotides, the CDR3 is TGTGCCAGCAGAAACCCTGACAGGGTCGGAAACACCATATATTTT. It codes for CASRNPDRVGNTIYF. Supplemented by reference TRBV5-8 and TRBJ1-3, the full variable domain reads EAGVTQSPTHLIKTRGQQATLRCSPISGHTSVYWYQQALGLGLQFLLWYDEGEERNRGNFPPRFSGRQFPNYSSELNVNALELEDSALYLCASRNPDRVGNTIYFGEGSWLTVV.

The gene calls are TRBV9 and TRBJ1-2, with 8 bases fitting TRBD1. This CDR3 region has 15 residues. Germline CDR1 is SGDLS and CDR2 is YYNGEE. J was trimmed by 4 bases and V by 0 bases; bases with no gene match: 5. DNA for the CDR3: TGTGCCAGCAGCGTAGACCCAGGGGGCACCTATGGCTACACCTTC. This encodes CASSVDPGGTYGYTF.

CDR3 sequence (DNA): TGTGCCAGCAGCTTAGGACAGGTCGAAAAACTGTTTTTT. It specifies CASSLGQVEKLFF. The chain combines TRBV7-9 with TRBJ1-4, with D perhaps matching TRBD1 (6 bases). Germline V gives CDR1 SEHNR, CDR2 FQNEAQ (reference sequence). V lost 1 base and J 8 bases, leaving 8 bases between the germline ends. The CDR3 contains 13 residues.

V and J are TRBV14 and TRBJ2-3; 10 positions agree with TRBD2. From germline, CDR1 is SGHDN and CDR2 FVKESK. The CDR3 is 15 amino acids. After removal of 6 bases from V and 8 bases from J, the junction contained 11 bases not matched to a gene. CDR3: CASSAKIAGGSTQYF. The CDR3 DNA follows: TGTGCCAGCAGTGCGAAAATAGCGGGGGGCTCTACGCAGTATTTT.

The chain is built from TRBV5-4 and TRBJ2-7, with 9 nucleotides matching TRBD2. This CDR3 spans 13 amino acids. Germline-derived CDR1 and CDR2 are SGHNT and YYREEE (reference sequence). Germline trimming cut 5 bases from V and 2 bases from J; bases unmatched to any gene: 2. The CDR3 sequence is CASSGTSPYEQYF. The CDR3 coding sequence is TGTGCCAGCAGTGGGACTAGCCCCTACGAGCAGTACTTC.

The V gene is TRBV7-2, the J gene TRBJ1-2; the match to TRBD1 covers 9 bases. CDR3 size: 18 residues. Per germline, CDR1 SGHTA and CDR2 FQGNSA. V trimming: 3 bases; J trimming: 1 base; junction bases outside the gene matches: 12. The CDR3 DNA reads TGTGCCAGCAGCTTCTATACCGGGACAGGGACCGGTAACTATGGCTACACCTTC. Its translation: CASSFYTGTGTGNYGYTF. The whole variable domain, filled in from reference TRBV7-2 and TRBJ1-2, reads GAGVSQSPSNKVTEKGKDVELRCDPISGHTALYWYRQSLGQGLEFLIYFQGNSAPDKSGLPSDRFSAERTGGSVSTLTIQRTQQEDSAVYLCASSFYTGTGTGNYGYTFGSGTRLTVV.

The CDR3 spells CASSLELAGGNEQYF. For the CDR3, the DNA is TGTGCCAGCAGCTTAGAACTAGCGGGGGGCAACGAGCAGTACTTC. The chain uses TRBV11-1 and TRBJ2-7; 12 bases map to TRBD2. V dropped 1 base and J dropped 5; count of bases not matched to a gene: 3. The CDR3 spans 15 residues. Germline lookup yields CDR1 SGHAT and CDR2 FQDESV (reference sequence).

The chain employs TRBV27 and TRBJ1-2, with no clear D. The germline CDR1 and CDR2 sequences are MNHEY and SMNVEV (reference sequence). Trimming stripped 0 bases from V and 1 base from J, with 12 bases between. This CDR3 region has 16 residues. The CDR3 sequence: CASSLSPDDINYGYTF. The CDR3 DNA reads TGTGCCAGCAGTTTATCGCCAGATGACATTAACTATGGCTACACCTTC.